The subject of this entry is one T cell receptor (beta chain). The sample belongs to a study of CD8 T cells in Susac syndrome. An input of roughly 0.45 to 1 ug of RNA was subjected to reverse transcription using random hexamers. TCR beta CDR3 was amplified by immunoSEQ multiplex PCR. This amplification extended across 54 Vbeta and 13 Jbeta segments. TCRdb ran MiXCR on the immunoSEQ multiplex PCR reads and lists one entry per CDR3 protein. The sample includes around 150,000 distinct CDR3 sequences, nearly 95% of them seen just once. Specimen: CD8+ T cells from PBMCs. The source is a human donor in good health.

In DNA, the CDR3 is TGCAGTGCTGGACAGGGGACCTACAATGAGCAGTTCTTC. Protein: CSAGQGTYNEQFF. V and J are TRBV20-1 and TRBJ2-1; the match to TRBD1 covers 9 bases. The germline V gene encodes CDR1 DFQATT and CDR2 SNEGSKA (reference sequence). J gave up 2 bases and V 5 bases, and 1 base lay outside the gene matches. The CDR3 sequence is 13 residues long.